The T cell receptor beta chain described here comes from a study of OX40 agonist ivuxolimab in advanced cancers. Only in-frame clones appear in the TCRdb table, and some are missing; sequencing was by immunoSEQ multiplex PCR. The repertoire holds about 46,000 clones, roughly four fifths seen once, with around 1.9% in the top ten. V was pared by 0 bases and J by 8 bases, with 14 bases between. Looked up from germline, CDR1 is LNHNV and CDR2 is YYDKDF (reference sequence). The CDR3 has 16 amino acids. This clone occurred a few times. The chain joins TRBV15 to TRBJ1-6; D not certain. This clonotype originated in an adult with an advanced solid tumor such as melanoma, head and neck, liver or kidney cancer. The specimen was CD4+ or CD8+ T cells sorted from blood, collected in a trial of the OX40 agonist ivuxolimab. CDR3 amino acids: CATSRDPPRRYSPLHF. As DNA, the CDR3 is TGTGCCACCAGCAGAGATCCCCCGCGACGATATTCACCCCTCCACTTT.